The 20 T cell receptor beta chains reported below all come from one sample, sequenced in a study of identical twins. TCRdb used MiXCR to reprocess the 5' RACE reads, holding one entry per CDR3 protein. The sample has 1.5 million or so distinct CDR3 sequences, more than 30% seen once. The sequenced sample was cord blood. These receptors came from a newborn girl in good health.

The gene calls are TRBV7-4 and TRBJ2-5; possible D gene TRBD2, 6 bases. V was cut by 2 bases and J by 11 bases, with 21 bases left in between. The length of the CDR3 is 15 residues. Looked up from germline, CDR1 is SGHVT and CDR2 is SQSDAQ. CDR3: CASSLSRERYNEQYF. The CDR3, as DNA: TGTGCCAGCAGCTTAAGTCGGGAGAGGTACAATGAGCAGTACTTC.

The CDR3 DNA reads as TGTGCCAGCAGCATCAGTCCTACTAGCGCATCTAGCACAGATACGCAGTATTTT. Amino acids: CASSISPTSASSTDTQYF. This chain uses TRBV9 with TRBJ2-3; TRBD2 agrees at 7 bases. CDR1 and CDR2 (germline): SGDLS, YYNGEE. This CDR3 has 18 residues. V trimming: 4 bases; J trimming: 0 bases; junction bases outside the gene matches: 14.

The chain has TRBV13 and TRBJ1-1; D possibly corresponds to TRBD1 (5 bases). V lost 2 bases and J lost 5, with 9 bases in between. The CDR3 is made up of 13 amino acids. Germline-derived CDR1 and CDR2 are PRHDT and FYEKMQ (reference sequence). CDR3 DNA sequence: TGTGCCAGCAGCTTACGGGACGGGACTGAAGCTTTCTTT. As protein: CASSLRDGTEAFF.

The chain recombines TRBV28 with TRBJ2-6; perhaps TRBD2 as D (7 bases). Germline V lookup: CDR1 MDHEN, CDR2 SYDVKM. Trimming pared 7 bases from V and 1 base from J, leaving 17 bases between. The CDR3 contains 17 residues. The chain's CDR3 is CASITGTTPSGANVLTF. In nucleotides, the CDR3 is TGTGCCAGCATAACAGGGACTACCCCTTCTGGGGCCAACGTCCTGACTTTC.

The rearrangement uses TRBV4-1 and TRBJ1-1; possible D gene TRBD1, 6 bases. Germline-derived CDR1 and CDR2 are MGHRA and YSYEKL. Trimming pared 2 bases from V and 7 bases from J, leaving 17 bases between. CDR3 size: 15 residues. CDR3 residues: CASSQLVQGINEAFF. The CDR3 DNA sequence: TGCGCCAGCAGCCAATTGGTTCAGGGGATCAATGAAGCTTTCTTT.

The chain uses TRBV7-8 and TRBJ1-5; weak D call: TRBD1 (5 bases). V lost 2 bases and J lost 9, with 11 bases in between. The CDR3 sequence is 13 residues long. The germline V gene has CDR1 SGHVS and CDR2 FQNEAQ. This CDR3 is CASSLQGLAPQHF. The CDR3 nucleotides read TGTGCCAGCAGCTTACAGGGCTTAGCGCCCCAGCATTTT.

This clonotype was counted between two and nine times. V is TRBV7-2 and J is TRBJ2-1, with D hard to call. This CDR3 region has 14 residues. Trimming removed 0 bases at V and 4 bases at J, with 7 bases between. CDR1 is SGHTA and CDR2 is FQGNSA in the germline V gene. The CDR3 region is CASSLAWLYNEQFF. CDR3 nucleotide sequence: TGTGCCAGCAGCTTAGCGTGGCTGTACAATGAGCAGTTCTTC. Using reference TRBV7-2 and TRBJ2-1 for the parts outside the CDR3, the full variable domain is GAGVSQSPSNKVTEKGKDVELRCDPISGHTALYWYRQSLGQGLEFLIYFQGNSAPDKSGLPSDRFSAERTGGSVSTLTIQRTQQEDSAVYLCASSLAWLYNEQFFGPGTRLTVL.

This clonotype was seen a handful of times. The chain uses TRBV10-3 and TRBJ2-7, with 8 bases that match TRBD2. The CDR3 runs to 15 residues. J gave up 1 base and V 4 bases, and 6 bases lay outside the gene matches. The germline V gene encodes CDR1 ENHRY and CDR2 SYGVKD. The CDR3 DNA reads TGTGCCATCAGTGGGGTAGCGGGATCTTCCTACGAGCAGTACTTC. Its translation: CAISGVAGSSYEQYF.

For this clonotype: Just one base apart from a much larger clone, this may be a read error. The gene calls are TRBV20-1 and TRBJ2-5; D gene uncertain. Germline CDR1 and CDR2: DFQATT and SNEGSKA (reference sequence). V lost 5 bases, J lost 3 bases, and 1 base lay in between. This CDR3 has 9 residues. The chain's CDR3 is CSAEETQYF. CDR3 sequence (DNA): TGCAGTGCTGAAGAGACCCAGTACTTC.

The chain uses TRBV10-2 and TRBJ2-3, with 13 nucleotides matching TRBD2. V trimming: 0 bases; J trimming: 3 bases; junction bases outside the gene matches: 6. Germline V lookup: CDR1 WSHSY, CDR2 SAAADI. The CDR3 totals 18 residues. CDR3 bases: TGCGCCAGCAGTGAGTCGAAGACTAGCGGGGGGTTGACAGATACGCAGTATTTT. Translated, it gives CASSESKTSGGLTDTQYF.

The chain is built from TRBV6-5 and TRBJ1-1; 7 positions match TRBD1. The J segment lost 5 bases and the V segment lost 0 bases, leaving 6 bases of the junction unmatched. CDR3 length equals 15 residues. Germline CDR1 and CDR2: MNHEY and SVGAGI. CDR3: CASSYSYRGGTEAFF. CDR3 coding DNA: TGTGCCAGCAGTTACTCCTACAGGGGAGGGACTGAAGCTTTCTTT.

V usage is TRBV9 and J usage is TRBJ2-1; 8 nucleotides agree with TRBD2. Unmatched junction bases numbered 4, after V lost 1 base and J lost 4 bases. Germline values: CDR1 SGDLS, CDR2 YYNGEE. The CDR3 is made up of 15 amino acids. Here the CDR3 reads CASSVRSGGYNEQFF. CDR3 DNA: TGTGCCAGCAGCGTAAGAAGCGGGGGTTACAATGAGCAGTTCTTC.

The chain joins TRBV4-1 to TRBJ1-1, with D possibly matching TRBD1 (6 bases). Germline lookup yields CDR1 MGHRA and CDR2 YSYEKL. V was trimmed by 4 bases and J by 5 bases, leaving 20 bases between them. CDR3 length: 16 amino acids. The CDR3 bases are TGCGCCAGCAGCCGCGGAGGTGGTGGAGGGGGGACTGAAGCTTTCTTT. It translates to CASSRGGGGGGTEAFF.

V is TRBV4-2 and J is TRBJ2-7; 9 positions match TRBD1. The J call may be wrong; the DNA end is better matched by TRBJ2-4. Germline lookup yields CDR1 LGHNA and CDR2 YNFKEQ. This CDR3 has 15 amino acids. The CDR3 loop reads CASSSRTGASGIQYF. The CDR3 DNA sequence: TGTGCCAGCAGCTCCCGGACAGGGGCTTCGGGCATTCAGTACTTC.

In this sample, this clonotype turned up a few times. The CDR3 DNA sequence: TGTGCCAGTCCACAACCGCGCGTCTGCTACGAGCAGTACTTC. Amino acids: CASPQPRVCYEQYF. The V gene is TRBV27, the J gene TRBJ2-7; D not resolved. The CDR3 sequence is 14 residues long. Germline V gene sequence: CDR1 MNHEY, CDR2 SMNVEV (reference sequence). V was shortened by 9 bases and J by 3 bases, with 18 bases between the two germline ends.

The chain employs TRBV4-2 and TRBJ2-7; 9 bases are a match to TRBD2. Germline assignment: CDR1 LGHNA and CDR2 YNFKEQ. The V gene end was trimmed by 0 bases and the J gene end by 3 bases; junction bases not matched to a gene: 12. The CDR3 spans 18 residues. The CDR3 is CASSQEGPLAGINYEQYF. The CDR3 DNA follows: TGTGCCAGCAGCCAAGAGGGGCCGCTAGCGGGGATAAACTACGAGCAGTACTTC.

This clonotype was counted at least ten times. V usage is TRBV28 and J usage is TRBJ2-7; D not certain. The CDR3 runs to 11 residues. Trimming pared 0 bases from V and 5 bases from J, leaving 2 bases between. Germline V gene sequence: CDR1 MDHEN, CDR2 SYDVKM. This CDR3 is CASSLWDEQYF. DNA for the CDR3: TGTGCCAGCAGTTTATGGGACGAGCAGTACTTC.

The V gene is TRBV6-1, the J gene TRBJ2-5; no definite D call. This CDR3 is 13 amino acids long. Germline V gene lookup returns CDR1 MNHNS and CDR2 SASEGT. V was clipped by 5 bases and J by 3 bases, with 10 bases between them. In DNA, the CDR3 is TGTGCCAGCAGTCGTGGCGGAAAAGAGACCCAGTACTTC. The encoded protein is CASSRGGKETQYF.

This rearrangement joins TRBV20-1 to TRBJ1-4, with unresolved D. Germline assignment: CDR1 DFQATT and CDR2 SNEGSKA (reference sequence). The CDR3 sequence is 12 residues long. This CDR3 is CSFGRVGEKLFF. The DNA for the CDR3 is TGCAGCTTTGGGAGGGTGGGTGAAAAACTGTTTTTT.

V gene TRBV20-1 combines with J gene TRBJ2-7, with D possibly matching TRBD2 (5 bases). The CDR3 is 14 amino acids. Germline CDR1 reads DFQATT; CDR2 reads SNEGSKA (reference sequence). The V end was cut by 2 bases, the J end by 3 bases, with 14 bases between. The CDR3 DNA sequence: TGCAGTGCTAGAAACCGGCTAGCCTACTACGAGCAGTACTTC. Protein sequence: CSARNRLAYYEQYF.